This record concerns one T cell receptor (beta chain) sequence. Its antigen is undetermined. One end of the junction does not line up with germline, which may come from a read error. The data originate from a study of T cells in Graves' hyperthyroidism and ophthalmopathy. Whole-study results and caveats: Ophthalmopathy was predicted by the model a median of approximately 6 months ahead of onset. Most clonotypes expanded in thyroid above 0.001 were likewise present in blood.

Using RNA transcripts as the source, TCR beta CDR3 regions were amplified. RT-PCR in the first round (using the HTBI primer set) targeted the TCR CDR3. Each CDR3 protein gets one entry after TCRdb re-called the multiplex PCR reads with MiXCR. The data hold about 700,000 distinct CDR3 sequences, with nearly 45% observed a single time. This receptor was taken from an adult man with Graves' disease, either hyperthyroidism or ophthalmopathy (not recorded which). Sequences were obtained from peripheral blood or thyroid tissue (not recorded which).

The CDR3 here is CASSQEGGTAYEQYF. The CDR3 DNA sequence: TGCGCCAGCAGCCAAGAAGGAGGGACAGCTTACGAGCAGTACTTC. V is TRBV7-2 and J is TRBJ2-7, with a possible D match to TRBD1 (7 bases). Germline assignment: CDR1 SGHTA and CDR2 FQGNSA. This CDR3 region has 15 residues.